This entry is about one TCR beta chain. Its target is not known. This sample is part of a study of vaccination effects on CD4 cells after COVID-19. Study-level findings and limits: Convalescent patients were few in the study, and early post-infection timepoints were absent.

Following 10 days of culture, CD4+ T cells were isolated. Neither prior SARS-CoV-2 infection nor positive nucleocapsid antibodies were present in the vaccine recipients. On days 3 and 7, fresh IL-2 medium replaced half the medium. Profiled with immunoSEQ multiplex PCR; TCRdb holds only in-frame clones, not every one. The table has around 37,000 clones, 65% to 85% seen once. V lost 0 bases to trimming and J lost 3 bases, with 10 bases between them. The CDR3 runs to 15 residues. Germline lookup yields CDR1 SGHTS and CDR2 YDEGEE. Sequencing was performed on CD4+ T cells from PBMCs cultured without peptide, taken before COVID-19 vaccination. The receptor's source is a human donor who received a COVID-19 vaccine. This rearrangement joins TRBV5-8 to TRBJ2-1; D perhaps matches TRBD2 (6 bases). The CDR3 protein is CASSLGGDFYNEQFF. The CDR3 nucleotides are TGTGCCAGCAGCTTGGGGGGGGACTTCTACAATGAGCAGTTCTTC.